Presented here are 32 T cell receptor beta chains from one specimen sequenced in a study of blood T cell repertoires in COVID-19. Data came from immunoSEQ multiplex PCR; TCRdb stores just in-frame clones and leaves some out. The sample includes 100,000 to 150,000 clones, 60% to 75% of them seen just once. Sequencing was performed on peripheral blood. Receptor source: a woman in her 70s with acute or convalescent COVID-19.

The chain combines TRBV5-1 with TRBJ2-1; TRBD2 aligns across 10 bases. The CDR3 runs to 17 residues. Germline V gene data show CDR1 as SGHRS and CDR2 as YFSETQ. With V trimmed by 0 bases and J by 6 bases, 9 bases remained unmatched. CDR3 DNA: TGCGCCAGCAGCTTGGTGGCTAGCGGGAGTAGGGTCAATGAGCAGTTCTTC. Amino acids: CASSLVASGSRVNEQFF.

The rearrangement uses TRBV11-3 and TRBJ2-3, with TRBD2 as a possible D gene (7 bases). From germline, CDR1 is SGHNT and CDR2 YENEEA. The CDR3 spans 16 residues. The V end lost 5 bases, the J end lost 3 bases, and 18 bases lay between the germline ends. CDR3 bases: TGTGCCAGCAGCGCCTTAGCCGGGGGGCGAACAGATACGCAGTATTTT. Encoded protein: CASSALAGGRTDTQYF.

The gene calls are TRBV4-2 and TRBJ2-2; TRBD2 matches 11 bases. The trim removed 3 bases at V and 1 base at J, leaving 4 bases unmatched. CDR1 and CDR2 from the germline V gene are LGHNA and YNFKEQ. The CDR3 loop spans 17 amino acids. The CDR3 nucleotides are TGTGCCAGCAGCCAGGCCGGGACTAGCGGGAACACCGGGGAGCTGTTTTTT. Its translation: CASSQAGTSGNTGELFF.

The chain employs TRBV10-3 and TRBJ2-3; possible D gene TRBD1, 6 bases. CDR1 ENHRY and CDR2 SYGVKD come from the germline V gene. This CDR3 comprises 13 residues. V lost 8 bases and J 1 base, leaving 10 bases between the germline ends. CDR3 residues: CAILRQGTDTQYF. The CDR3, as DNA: TGTGCCATCTTGAGACAGGGCACAGATACGCAGTATTTT.

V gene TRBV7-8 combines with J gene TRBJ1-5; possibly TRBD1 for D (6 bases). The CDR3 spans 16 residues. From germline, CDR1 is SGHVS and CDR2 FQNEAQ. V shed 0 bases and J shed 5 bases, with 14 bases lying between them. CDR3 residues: CASSLAAVGGDQPQHF. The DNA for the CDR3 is TGTGCCAGCAGCTTAGCGGCGGTAGGGGGGGATCAGCCCCAGCATTTT. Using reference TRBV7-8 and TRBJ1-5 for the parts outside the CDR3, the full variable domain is GAGVSQSPRYKVAKRGQDVALRCDPISGHVSLFWYQQALGQGPEFLTYFQNEAQLDKSGLPSDRFFAERPEGSVSTLKIQRTQQEDSAVYLCASSLAAVGGDQPQHFGDGTRLSIL.

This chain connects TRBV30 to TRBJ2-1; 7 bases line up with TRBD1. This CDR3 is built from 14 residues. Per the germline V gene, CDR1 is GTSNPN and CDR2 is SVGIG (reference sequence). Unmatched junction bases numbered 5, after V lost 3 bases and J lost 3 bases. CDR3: CAWRTGFNYNEQFF. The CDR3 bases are TGTGCCTGGAGGACAGGGTTTAACTACAATGAGCAGTTCTTC.

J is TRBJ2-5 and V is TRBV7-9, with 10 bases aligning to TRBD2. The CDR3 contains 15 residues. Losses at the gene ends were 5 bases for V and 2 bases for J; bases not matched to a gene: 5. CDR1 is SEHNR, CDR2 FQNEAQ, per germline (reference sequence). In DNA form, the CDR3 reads TGTGCCAGCAGCATATGGACTAGCGGACAAGAGACCCAGTACTTC. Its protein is CASSIWTSGQETQYF.

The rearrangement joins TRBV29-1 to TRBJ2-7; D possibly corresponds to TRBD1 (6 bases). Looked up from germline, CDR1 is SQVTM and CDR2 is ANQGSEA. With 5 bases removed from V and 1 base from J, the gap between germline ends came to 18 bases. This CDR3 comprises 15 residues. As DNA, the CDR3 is TGCAGCGTTTCCCCGGTGAGGACAGTATCCTACGAGCAGTACTTC. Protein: CSVSPVRTVSYEQYF.

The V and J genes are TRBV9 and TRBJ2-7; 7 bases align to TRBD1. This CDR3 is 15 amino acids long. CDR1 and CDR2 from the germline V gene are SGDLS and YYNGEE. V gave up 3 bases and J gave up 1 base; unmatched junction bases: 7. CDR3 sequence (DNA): TGTGCCAGCAGCGCCGGGGACAGCCGTTCCTACGAGCAGTACTTC. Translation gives CASSAGDSRSYEQYF. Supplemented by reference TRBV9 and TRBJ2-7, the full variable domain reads DSGVTQTPKHLITATGQRVTLRCSPRSGDLSVYWYQQSLDQGLQFLIQYYNGEERAKGNILERFSAQQFPDLHSELNLSSLELGDSALYFCASSAGDSRSYEQYFGPGTRLTVT.

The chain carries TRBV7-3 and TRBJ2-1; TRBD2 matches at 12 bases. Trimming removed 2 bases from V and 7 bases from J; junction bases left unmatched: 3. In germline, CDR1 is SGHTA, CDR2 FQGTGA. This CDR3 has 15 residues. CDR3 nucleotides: TGTGCCAGCAGCTTATCTGGGACTAGCGGGAATGAGCAGTTCTTC. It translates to CASSLSGTSGNEQFF. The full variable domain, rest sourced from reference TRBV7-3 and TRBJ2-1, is GAGVSQTPSNKVTEKGKYVELRCDPISGHTALYWYRQSLGQGPEFLIYFQGTGAADDSGLPNDRFFAVRPEGSVSTLKIQRTERGDSAVYLCASSLSGTSGNEQFFGPGTRLTVL.

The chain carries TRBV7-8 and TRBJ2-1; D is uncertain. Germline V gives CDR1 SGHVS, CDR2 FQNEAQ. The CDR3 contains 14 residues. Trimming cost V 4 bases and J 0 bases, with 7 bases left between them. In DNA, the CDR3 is TGTGCCAGCAGCTACCTAAACTCCTACAATGAGCAGTTCTTC. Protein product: CASSYLNSYNEQFF.

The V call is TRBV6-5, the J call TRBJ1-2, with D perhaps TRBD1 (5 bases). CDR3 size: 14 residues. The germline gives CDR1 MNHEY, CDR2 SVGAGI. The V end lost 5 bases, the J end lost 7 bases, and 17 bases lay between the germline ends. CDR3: CASSPREGRGGYTF. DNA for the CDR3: TGTGCCAGCAGTCCCAGGGAGGGGCGTGGTGGCTACACCTTC.

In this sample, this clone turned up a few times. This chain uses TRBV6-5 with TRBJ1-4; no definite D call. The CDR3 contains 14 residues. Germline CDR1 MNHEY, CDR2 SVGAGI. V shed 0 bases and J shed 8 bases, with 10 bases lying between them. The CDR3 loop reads CASSYSAVREKLFF. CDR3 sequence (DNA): TGTGCCAGCAGTTACTCGGCGGTCCGGGAAAAACTGTTTTTT.

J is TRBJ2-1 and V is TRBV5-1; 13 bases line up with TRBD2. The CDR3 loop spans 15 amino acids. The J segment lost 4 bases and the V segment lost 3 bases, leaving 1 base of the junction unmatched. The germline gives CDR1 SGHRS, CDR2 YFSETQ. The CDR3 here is CASSSGLAGYNEQFF. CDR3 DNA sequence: TGCGCCAGCAGCTCGGGACTAGCGGGGTACAATGAGCAGTTCTTC.

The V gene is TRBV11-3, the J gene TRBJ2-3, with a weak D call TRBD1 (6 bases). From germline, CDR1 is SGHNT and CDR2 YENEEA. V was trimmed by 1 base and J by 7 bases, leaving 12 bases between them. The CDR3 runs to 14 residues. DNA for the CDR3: TGTGCCAGCAGCTTAGGAGGACAGCAGTATACGCAGTATTTT. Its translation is CASSLGGQQYTQYF.

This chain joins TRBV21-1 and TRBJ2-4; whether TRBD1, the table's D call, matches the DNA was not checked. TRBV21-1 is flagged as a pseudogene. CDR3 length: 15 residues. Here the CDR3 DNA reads TGTGCCAGCAGCTCAAGACAGGGAGCCAAAAACATTCAGTACTTC. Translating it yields CASSSRQGAKNIQYF.

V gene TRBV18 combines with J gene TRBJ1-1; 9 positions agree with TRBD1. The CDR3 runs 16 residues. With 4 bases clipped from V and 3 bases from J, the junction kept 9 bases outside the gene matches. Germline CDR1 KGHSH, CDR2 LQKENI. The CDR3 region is CASSQPQGARHTEAFF. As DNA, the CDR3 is TGTGCCAGCTCACAACCACAGGGGGCGCGACACACTGAAGCTTTCTTT.

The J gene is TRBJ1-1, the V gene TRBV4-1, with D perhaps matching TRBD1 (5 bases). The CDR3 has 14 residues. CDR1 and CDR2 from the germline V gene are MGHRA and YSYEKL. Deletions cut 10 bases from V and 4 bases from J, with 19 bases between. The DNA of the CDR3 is TGCGCCACCAGAAGCCGGGGGGAGAGCACTGAAGCTTTCTTT. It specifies CATRSRGESTEAFF.

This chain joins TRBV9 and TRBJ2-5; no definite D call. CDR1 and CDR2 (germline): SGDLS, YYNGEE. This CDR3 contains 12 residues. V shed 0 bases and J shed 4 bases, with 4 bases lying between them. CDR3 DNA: TGTGCCAGCAGCGTAGCTACAGAGACCCAGTACTTC. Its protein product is CASSVATETQYF. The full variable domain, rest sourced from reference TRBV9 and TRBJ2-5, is DSGVTQTPKHLITATGQRVTLRCSPRSGDLSVYWYQQSLDQGLQFLIQYYNGEERAKGNILERFSAQQFPDLHSELNLSSLELGDSALYFCASSVATETQYFGPGTRLLVL.

CDR3 region: CASSFGTGASTRYGYTF. The CDR3 DNA follows: TGTGCCAGCAGTTTCGGGACAGGGGCCTCGACCCGCTATGGCTACACCTTC. The chain combines TRBV28 with TRBJ1-2; TRBD1 agrees at 10 bases. Germline values: CDR1 MDHEN, CDR2 SYDVKM. The CDR3 contains 17 residues. V was pared by 3 bases and J by 4 bases, with 11 bases of the junction left unmatched.

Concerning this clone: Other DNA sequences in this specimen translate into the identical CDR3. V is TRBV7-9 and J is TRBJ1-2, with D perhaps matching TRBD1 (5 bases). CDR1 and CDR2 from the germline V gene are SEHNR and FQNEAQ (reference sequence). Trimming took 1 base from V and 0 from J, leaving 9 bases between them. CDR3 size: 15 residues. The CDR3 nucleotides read TGTGCCAGCAGCTTAGGCAGGGCATCTAACTATGGCTACACCTTC. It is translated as CASSLGRASNYGYTF.

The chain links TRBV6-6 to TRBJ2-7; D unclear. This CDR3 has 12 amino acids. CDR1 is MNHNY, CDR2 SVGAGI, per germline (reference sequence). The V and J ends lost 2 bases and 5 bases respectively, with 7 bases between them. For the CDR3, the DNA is TGTGCCAGCAGTTACGGCCTGGACGAGCAGTACTTC. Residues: CASSYGLDEQYF.

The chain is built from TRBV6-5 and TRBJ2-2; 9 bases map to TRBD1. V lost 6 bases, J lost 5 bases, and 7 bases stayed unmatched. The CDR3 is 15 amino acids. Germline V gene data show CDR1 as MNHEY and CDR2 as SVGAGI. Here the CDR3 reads CASSAGTGHTGELFF. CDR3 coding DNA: TGTGCCAGCAGCGCCGGGACAGGGCATACCGGGGAGCTGTTTTTT.

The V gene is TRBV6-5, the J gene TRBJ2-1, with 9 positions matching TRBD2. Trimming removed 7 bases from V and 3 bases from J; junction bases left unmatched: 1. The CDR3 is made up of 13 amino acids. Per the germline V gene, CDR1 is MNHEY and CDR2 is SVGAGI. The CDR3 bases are TGTGCCAGCACTAGCGGGATCTACAATGAGCAGTTCTTC. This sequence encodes CASTSGIYNEQFF.

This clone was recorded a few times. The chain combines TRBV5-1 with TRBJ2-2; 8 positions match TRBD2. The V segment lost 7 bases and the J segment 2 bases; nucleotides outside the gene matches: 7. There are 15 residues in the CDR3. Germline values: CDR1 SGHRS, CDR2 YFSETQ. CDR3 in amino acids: CASRALAGNTGELFF. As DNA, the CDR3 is TGCGCCAGCCGAGCCCTAGCGGGCAACACCGGGGAGCTGTTTTTT.

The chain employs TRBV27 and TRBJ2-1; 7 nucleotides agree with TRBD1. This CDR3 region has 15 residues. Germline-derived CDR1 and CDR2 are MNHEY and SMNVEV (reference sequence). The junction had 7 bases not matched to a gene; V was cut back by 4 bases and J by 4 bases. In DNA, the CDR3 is TGTGCCAGCAGTTACGGGACAGTCGCTTACAATGAGCAGTTCTTC. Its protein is CASSYGTVAYNEQFF.

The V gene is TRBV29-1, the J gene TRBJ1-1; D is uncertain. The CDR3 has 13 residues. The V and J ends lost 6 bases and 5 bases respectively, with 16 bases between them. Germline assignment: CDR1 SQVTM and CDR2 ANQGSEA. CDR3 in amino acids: CSVKEDPRTEAFF. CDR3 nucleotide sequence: TGCAGCGTCAAGGAGGACCCCCGAACTGAAGCTTTCTTT. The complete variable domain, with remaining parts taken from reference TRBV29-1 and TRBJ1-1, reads SAVISQKPSRDICQRGTSLTIQCQVDSQVTMMFWYRQQPGQSLTLIATANQGSEATYESGFVIDKFPISRPNLTFSTLTVSNMSPEDSSIYLCSVKEDPRTEAFFGQGTRLTVV.

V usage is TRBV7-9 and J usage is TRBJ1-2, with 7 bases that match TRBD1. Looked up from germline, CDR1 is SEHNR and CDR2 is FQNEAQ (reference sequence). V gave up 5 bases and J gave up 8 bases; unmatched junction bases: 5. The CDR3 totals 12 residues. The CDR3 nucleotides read TGTGCCAGCAGCCGGGACAGTCTGGGCTACACCTTC. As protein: CASSRDSLGYTF.

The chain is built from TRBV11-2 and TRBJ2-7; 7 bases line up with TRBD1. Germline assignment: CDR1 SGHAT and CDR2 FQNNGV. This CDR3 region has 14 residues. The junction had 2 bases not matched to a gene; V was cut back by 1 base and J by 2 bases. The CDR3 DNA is TGTGCCAGCAGCTTAGGACAGGGTCCCTACGAGCAGTACTTC. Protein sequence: CASSLGQGPYEQYF.

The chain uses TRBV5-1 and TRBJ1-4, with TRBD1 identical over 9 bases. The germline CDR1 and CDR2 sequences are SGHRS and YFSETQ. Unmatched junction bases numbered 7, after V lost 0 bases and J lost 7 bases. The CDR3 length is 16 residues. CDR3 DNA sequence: TGCGCCAGCAGCTTGGGCCCGGCGACAGGGGGTGAAAAACTGTTTTTT. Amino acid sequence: CASSLGPATGGEKLFF.

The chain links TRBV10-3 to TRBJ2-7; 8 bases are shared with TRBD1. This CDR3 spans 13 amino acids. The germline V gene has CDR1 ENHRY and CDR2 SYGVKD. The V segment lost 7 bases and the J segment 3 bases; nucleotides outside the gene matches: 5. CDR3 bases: TGTGCCATCACACAGGGGGTGCACTACGAGCAGTACTTC. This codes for CAITQGVHYEQYF.

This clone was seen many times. The CDR3 DNA reads as TGTGCCAGCAGCGTCGGACTAGCGGGAGACGAGCAGTACTTC. Protein: CASSVGLAGDEQYF. This chain joins TRBV5-6 and TRBJ2-7, with TRBD2 matching over 13 bases. Germline V lookup: CDR1 SGHDT, CDR2 YYEEEE. This CDR3 region has 14 residues. With 4 bases clipped from V and 5 bases from J, the junction kept 3 bases outside the gene matches.